These 3 T cell receptor beta chains originate from one sample sequenced in a study of shared clonotypes between healthy human individuals. Naive-designated CD8 cells lacked CD45RO, were positively enriched for CCR7, and omitted terminally differentiated effector memory CD45RA+ cells. Data came from immunoSEQ multiplex PCR; TCRdb stores just in-frame clones and leaves some out. The sample has about 2 million clones; about 95% are singletons. The sequenced sample was naive CD8+ T cells sorted from blood. The source of these receptors is a man between 18 and 35 years old in good health.

The chain carries TRBV9 and TRBJ2-7; 11 nucleotides agree with TRBD2. This CDR3 is built from 16 residues. CDR1 and CDR2 from the germline V gene are SGDLS and YYNGEE. V lost 5 bases, J lost 5 bases, and 12 bases stayed unmatched. The CDR3 DNA is TGTGCCAGCAGTTCCCCGGGGGCTAGCGGGAGGAACGAGCAGTACTTC. It yields the protein CASSSPGASGRNEQYF.

The genes are TRBV6-1 and TRBJ1-1; tentatively, D is TRBD1 (5 bases). The CDR3 length is 11 residues. Trimming removed 4 bases at V and 11 bases at J, with 11 bases between. Germline CDR1 is MNHNS and CDR2 is SASEGT. CDR3 bases: TGTGCCAGCAGTGGAGTAGGGGCGGCTTTCTTT. Amino acids: CASSGVGAAFF.

With regard to this clone: This CDR3 is also generated by other DNA sequences in the sample. The V gene is TRBV9, the J gene TRBJ2-7; 8 bases line up with TRBD2. The germline V gene encodes CDR1 SGDLS and CDR2 YYNGEE. This CDR3 region has 13 residues. V was clipped by 4 bases and J by 3 bases; unmatched bases: 3. CDR3 sequence (DNA): TGTGCCAGCAGCCCTACTAGCGGCTACGAGCAGTACTTC. Its protein product is CASSPTSGYEQYF.